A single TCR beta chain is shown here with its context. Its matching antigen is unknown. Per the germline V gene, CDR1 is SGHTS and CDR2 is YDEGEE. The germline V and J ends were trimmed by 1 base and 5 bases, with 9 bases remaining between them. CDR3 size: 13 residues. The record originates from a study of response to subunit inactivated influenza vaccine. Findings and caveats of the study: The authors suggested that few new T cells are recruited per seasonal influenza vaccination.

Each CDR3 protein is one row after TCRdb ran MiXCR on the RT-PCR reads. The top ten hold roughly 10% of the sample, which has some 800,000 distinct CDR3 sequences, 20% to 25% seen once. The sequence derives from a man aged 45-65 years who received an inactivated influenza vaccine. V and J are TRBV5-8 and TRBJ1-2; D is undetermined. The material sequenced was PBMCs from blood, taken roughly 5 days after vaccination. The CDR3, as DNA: TGTGCCAGCAGCTTGCCCAGCGGGTATGGCTACACCTTC. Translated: CASSLPSGYGYTF.